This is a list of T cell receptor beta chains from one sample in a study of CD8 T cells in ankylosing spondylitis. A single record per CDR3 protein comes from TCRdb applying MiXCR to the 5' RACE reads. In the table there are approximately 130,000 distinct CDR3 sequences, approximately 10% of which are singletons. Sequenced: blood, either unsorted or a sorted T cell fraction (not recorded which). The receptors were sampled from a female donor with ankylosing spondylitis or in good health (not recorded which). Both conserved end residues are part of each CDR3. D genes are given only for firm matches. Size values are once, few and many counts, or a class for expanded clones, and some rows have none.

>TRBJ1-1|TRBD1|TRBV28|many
CASSSYGTGHTEAFF
TGTGCCAGCAGTTCGTACGGGACAGGACACACTGAAGCTTTCTTT
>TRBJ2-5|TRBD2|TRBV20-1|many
CSATGLAGVQETQYF
TGCAGTGCCACAGGACTAGCGGGGGTACAAGAGACCCAGTACTTC
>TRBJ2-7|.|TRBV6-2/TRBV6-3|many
CASSQTAPPGHSYEQYF
TGTGCCAGCAGCCAAACCGCCCCTCCGGGACACTCCTACGAGCAGTACTTC
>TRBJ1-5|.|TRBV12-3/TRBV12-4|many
CASSQATLGSNQPQHF
TGTGCCAGCAGCCAAGCGACCCTTGGTTCCAATCAGCCCCAGCATTTT
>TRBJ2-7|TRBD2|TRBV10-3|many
CAISDGKTSAGEQYF
TGTGCCATCAGTGATGGGAAGACTAGCGCCGGAGAGCAGTACTTC
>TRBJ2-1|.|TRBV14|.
CAISPEPGIGVNEQFF
TGTGCCATCAGCCCCGAGCCGGGAATTGGGGTCAATGAGCAGTTCTTC
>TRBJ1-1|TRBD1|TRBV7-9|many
CASSLGTGGSRTEAFF
TGTGCCAGCAGCTTAGGGACAGGGGGCTCAAGAACTGAAGCTTTCTTT
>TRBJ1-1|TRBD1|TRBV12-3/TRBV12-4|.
CASSGQDIVVAEAFF
TGTGCCAGCAGTGGACAGGATATTGTAGTGGCTGAAGCTTTCTTT
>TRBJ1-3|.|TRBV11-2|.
CASSLEVGSGNTIYF
TGTGCCAGCAGCTTAGAGGTCGGATCTGGAAACACCATATATTTT
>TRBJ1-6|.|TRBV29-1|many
CSVELDRDSPLHF
TGCAGCGTTGAATTGGATAGGGATTCACCCCTCCACTTT
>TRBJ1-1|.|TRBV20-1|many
CSAGRNGTPF
TGCAGTGCTGGCCGGAACGGGACTCCTTTT
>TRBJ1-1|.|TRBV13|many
CASGTPETEAFF
TGTGCCAGCGGGACCCCGGAGACTGAAGCTTTCTTT
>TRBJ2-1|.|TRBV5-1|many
CASSLAAVSSYNEQFF
TGCGCCAGCAGCTTGGCCGCGGTGAGCTCCTACAATGAGCAGTTCTTC
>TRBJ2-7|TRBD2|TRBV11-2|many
CASSFGLAGASYEQYF
TGTGCCAGCAGCTTCGGACTAGCGGGGGCCTCCTACGAGCAGTACTTC
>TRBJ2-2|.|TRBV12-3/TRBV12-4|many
CASSSLGNTGELFF
TGTGCCAGCAGTTCCCTCGGGAACACCGGGGAGCTGTTTTTT
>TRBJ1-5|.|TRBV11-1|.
CASQKSGTSRYSNQPQHF
TGTGCCAGCCAAAAAAGTGGGACTTCCCGATATAGCAATCAGCCCCAGCATTTT
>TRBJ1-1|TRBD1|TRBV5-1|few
CASSTGGQTNTEAFF
TGCGCCAGCAGCACCGGGGGACAGACGAACACTGAAGCTTTCTTT
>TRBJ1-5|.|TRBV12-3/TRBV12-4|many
CASSRTQPAPQHF
TGTGCCAGCAGTCGGACGCAGCCGGCGCCCCAGCATTTT
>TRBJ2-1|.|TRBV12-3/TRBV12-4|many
CASSYRGAPNNEQFF
TGTGCCAGCAGTTATCGGGGGGCCCCTAACAATGAGCAGTTCTTC
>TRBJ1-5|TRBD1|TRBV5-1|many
CASSPGQGRHQPQHF
TGCGCCAGCAGCCCCGGACAGGGTAGGCATCAGCCCCAGCATTTT
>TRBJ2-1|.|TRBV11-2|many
CASRKGSGTQSSYNEQFF
TGTGCCAGCAGGAAGGGTAGCGGAACACAGAGCTCCTACAATGAGCAGTTCTTC
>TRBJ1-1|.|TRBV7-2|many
CASSPVGGKNTEAFF
TGTGCCAGCAGCCCGGTGGGCGGCAAGAACACTGAAGCTTTCTTT
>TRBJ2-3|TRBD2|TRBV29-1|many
CSVEGGLAPTDTQYF
TGCAGCGTTGAAGGTGGACTAGCGCCCACAGATACGCAGTATTTT
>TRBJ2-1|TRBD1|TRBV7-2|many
CASSWGQGLFF
TGTGCCAGCAGCTGGGGACAGGGTCTGTTCTTC
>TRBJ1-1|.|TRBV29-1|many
CSAGHLNTEAFF
TGCAGCGCCGGACATTTGAACACTGAAGCTTTCTTT
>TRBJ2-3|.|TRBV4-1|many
CASSQDSAGSRDTQYF
TGCGCCAGCAGCCAAGATAGCGCCGGCAGCCGGGATACGCAGTATTTT
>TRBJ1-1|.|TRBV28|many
CASSPSGGVSTEAFF
TGTGCCAGCAGTCCCTCGGGGGGGGTGAGCACTGAAGCTTTCTTT
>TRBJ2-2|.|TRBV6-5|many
CASKTNTGELFF
TGTGCCAGCAAAACGAACACCGGGGAGCTGTTTTTT
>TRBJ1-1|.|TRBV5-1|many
CASSLAENMNTEAFF
TGCGCCAGCAGCTTGGCCGAGAACATGAACACTGAAGCTTTCTTT
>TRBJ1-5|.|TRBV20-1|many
CSAVPRATSNQPQHF
TGCAGTGCTGTCCCGAGGGCAACGAGCAATCAGCCCCAGCATTTT
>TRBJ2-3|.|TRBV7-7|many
CASSLVGSDVSTDTQYF
TGTGCCAGCAGCTTAGTCGGTAGCGACGTTAGCACAGATACGCAGTATTTT
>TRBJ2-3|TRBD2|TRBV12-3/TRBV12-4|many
CASSPRESGGQYF
TGTGCCAGCAGCCCCCGGGAATCGGGGGGGCAGTATTTT
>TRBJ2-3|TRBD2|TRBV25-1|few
CASSPAGGLGDTQYF
TGTGCCAGCAGTCCCGCGGGGGGGCTTGGAGATACGCAGTATTTT
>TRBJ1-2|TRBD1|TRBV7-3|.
CASSLTTGEGYTF
TGTGCCAGCAGCTTAACGACAGGGGAAGGCTACACCTTC
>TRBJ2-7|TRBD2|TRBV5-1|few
CASSDLAGEGQYF
TGCGCCAGCAGCGACCTAGCGGGAGAAGGGCAGTACTTC
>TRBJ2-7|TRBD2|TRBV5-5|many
CASSLDSGGAIYEQYF
TGTGCCAGCAGCTTGGACTCCGGGGGGGCCATCTACGAGCAGTACTTC
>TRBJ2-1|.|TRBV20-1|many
CSARDRRRSSYNEQFF
TGCAGTGCTAGAGATCGTAGGCGGAGCTCCTACAATGAGCAGTTCTTC
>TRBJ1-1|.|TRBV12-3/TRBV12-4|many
CASSLPGVTEAFF
TGTGCCAGCAGTTTACCGGGGGTCACTGAAGCTTTCTTT
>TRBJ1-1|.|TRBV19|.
CASLRQRGLNTEAFF
TGTGCCAGTTTGAGACAGCGAGGCCTGAACACTGAAGCTTTCTTT
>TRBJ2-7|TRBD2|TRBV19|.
CASSAAGGEYEQYF
TGTGCCAGTAGTGCAGCGGGAGGGGAGTACGAGCAGTACTTC
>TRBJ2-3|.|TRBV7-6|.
CASSLVGFGDTQYF
TGTGCCAGCAGCTTAGTGGGGTTCGGAGATACGCAGTATTTT
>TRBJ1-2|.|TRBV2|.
CASIKSQVGYGYTF
TGTGCCAGCATAAAGTCCCAAGTGGGCTATGGCTACACCTTC
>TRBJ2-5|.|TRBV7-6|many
CASSRRMRGETQYF
TGTGCCAGCAGCCGAAGAATGAGGGGGGAGACCCAGTACTTC
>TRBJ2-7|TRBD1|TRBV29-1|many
CSVGGLVDEQYF
TGCAGCGTAGGGGGCCTCGTGGACGAGCAGTACTTC
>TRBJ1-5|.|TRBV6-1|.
CASQESFNQPQHF
TGTGCCAGCCAGGAAAGCTTCAATCAGCCCCAGCATTTT